The T cell receptor (beta chain) under discussion was sequenced for a study of cytomegalovirus exposure and HLA in healthy donors. Study results and caveats: Per published reports, the classifier diagnosed cytomegalovirus status with high specificity and sensitivity. Cytomegalovirus association was listed for approximately 150 TCR beta chains. Rarity characterized most TCR sequences, yet some public TCRs appeared in many donors.

Assay: immunoSEQ multiplex PCR; the TCRdb copy retains only in-frame clones and omits some. This sample carries 90,000 to 130,000 clones, roughly 90% of them seen once, and the ten largest clones take about 1.5%. This CDR3 is built from 14 residues. Germline V CDR1 and CDR2: SNHLY, FYNNEI. The V gene end was trimmed by 8 bases and the J gene end by 6 bases; junction bases not matched to a gene: 6. In the case of this clone: Its antigen is still unknown.

Sequenced input: PBMCs. This sequence joins TRBV2 and TRBJ2-1, with 11 nucleotides matching TRBD1. The source of this sequence is a woman in her twenties or thirties in good health and CMV-seropositive. CDR3 in amino acids: CASSPGQGVNEQFF. Written as DNA, the CDR3 is TGTGCCAGCTCCCCGGGACAGGGGGTCAATGAGCAGTTCTTC.